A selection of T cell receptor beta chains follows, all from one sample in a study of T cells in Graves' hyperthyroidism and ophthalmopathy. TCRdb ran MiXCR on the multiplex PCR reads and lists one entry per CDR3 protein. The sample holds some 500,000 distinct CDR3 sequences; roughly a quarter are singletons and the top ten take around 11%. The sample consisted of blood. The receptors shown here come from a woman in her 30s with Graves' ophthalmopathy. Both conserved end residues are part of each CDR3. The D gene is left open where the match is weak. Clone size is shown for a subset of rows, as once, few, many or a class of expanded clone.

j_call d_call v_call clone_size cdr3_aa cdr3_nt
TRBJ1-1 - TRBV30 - CAWSRGGTTEAFF TGTGCCTGGAGCAGGGGAGGGACCACTGAAGCTTTCTTT
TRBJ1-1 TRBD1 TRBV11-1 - CASSPGGWGQYTEAFF TGTGCCAGCAGCCCAGGGGGTTGGGGACAATACACTGAAGCTTTCTTT
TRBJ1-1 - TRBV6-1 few CASRTSIQGSGTEAFF TGTGCCAGCAGAACTTCCATTCAGGGATCCGGGACTGAAGCTTTCTTT
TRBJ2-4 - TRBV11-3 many CASSLVTGDIQYF TGTGCCAGCAGCTTGGTGACAGGAGACATTCAGTACTTC
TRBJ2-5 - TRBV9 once CASSVIGGETKYF TGTGCCAGCAGCGTCATCGGGGGCGAGACCAAGTACTTC
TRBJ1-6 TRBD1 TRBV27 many CASSGTGLGSPLHF TGTGCCAGCAGCGGGACAGGCCTAGGGTCACCCCTCCACTTT
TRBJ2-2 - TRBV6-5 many CASSYPGAANTGELFF TGTGCCAGCAGTTACCCCGGGGCCGCGAACACCGGGGAGCTGTTTTTT
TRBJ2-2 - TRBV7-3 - CASSLTSGVNTGELFF TGTGCCAGCAGCTTAACGTCGGGAGTGAACACCGGGGAGCTGTTTTTT
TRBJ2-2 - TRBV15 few CATSRDRTGINTGELFF TGTGCCACCAGCAGAGATCGGACGGGGATCAACACCGGGGAGCTGTTTTTT
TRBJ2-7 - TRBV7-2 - CASSPTRESPYEQYF TGTGCCAGCAGCCCCACTCGGGAGTCTCCTTACGAGCAGTACTTC
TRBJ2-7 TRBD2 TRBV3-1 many CASSQGTNPPQAEQYF TGTGCCAGCAGCCAGGGGACTAACCCACCTCAGGCCGAGCAGTACTTC
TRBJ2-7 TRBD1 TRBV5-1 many CASSPHSGTGEDEQYF TGCGCCAGCAGCCCCCACTCCGGGACAGGGGAGGACGAGCAGTACTTC
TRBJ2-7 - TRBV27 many CASSSTGYSYEQYF TGTGCCAGCAGTTCCACAGGTTACTCCTACGAGCAGTACTTC